The rows below give T cell receptor beta chains drawn from one sample of a study of OX40 agonist ivuxolimab in advanced cancers. The method was immunoSEQ multiplex PCR; TCRdb's version includes in-frame clones alone and lacks a portion of them. The data hold 51,000 or so clones, with 70% to 90% observed a single time. Material: CD4+ or CD8+ T cells sorted from blood, obtained in a trial of the OX40 agonist ivuxolimab. Receptors originate from an adult with an advanced solid tumor such as melanoma, head and neck, liver or kidney cancer. CDR3s include the opening cysteine and the closing phenylalanine or tryptophan. D genes are given only for firm matches. Where a row states a size, it is once, few, many or the class of an expanded clone; other rows omit it.

CDR3 DNA	CDR3 protein	J gene	V gene	D gene	clone size
TGTGCCAGCAGCTTTCGAGAAGGAAGGGGCACTGAAGCTTTCTTT	CASSFREGRGTEAFF	TRBJ1-1	TRBV7-8	.	.
TGTGCCAGCAGCTTGTGGGGGGGGACTCCTCAAGAGACCCAGTACTTC	CASSLWGGTPQETQYF	TRBJ2-5	TRBV5-6	TRBD2	.
TGCGCCAGCAGCCCATACGGGACAGGGGGACATCAGCCCCAGCATTTT	CASSPYGTGGHQPQHF	TRBJ1-5	TRBV4-1	TRBD1	few
TGTGCCAGCAGCTTAAGTTCGGGAAACGACTATGGCTACACCTTC	CASSLSSGNDYGYTF	TRBJ1-2	TRBV11-2	.	.
TGTGCCAGCAGCTTAGGGAACAGGCATGGGTCTGGAAACACCATATATTTT	CASSLGNRHGSGNTIYF	TRBJ1-3	TRBV7-8	.	.
TGTGCCAGCTCATATACGCTGCGGTACCAAGAGACCCAGTACTTC	CASSYTLRYQETQYF	TRBJ2-5	TRBV18	.	.
TGTGCCAGCAGCTTCAGGGCTGGGCACACTGAAGCTTTCTTT	CASSFRAGHTEAFF	TRBJ1-1	TRBV7-8	.	.
TGTGCCTGGAGTGTACGGGGAGGTACCTACGAGCAGTACTTC	CAWSVRGGTYEQYF	TRBJ2-7	TRBV30	.	.
TGTGCCAGCAATAGACTAGCGGACACCGGGGAGCTGTTTTTT	CASNRLADTGELFF	TRBJ2-2	TRBV5-5	TRBD2	medium-sized
TGTGCCAGCAGTGACTCTAGGGGGCGGAAGAGAGATTCACCCCTCCACTTT	CASSDSRGRKRDSPLHF	TRBJ1-6	TRBV6-4	TRBD1	.
TGTGCCAGCAGCTTAGCTTGGGGGGAGACCCAGTACTTC	CASSLAWGETQYF	TRBJ2-5	TRBV11-3	.	.
TGTGCCAGTAGTATAGAAGGCAGGGGCAATGAGCAGTTCTTC	CASSIEGRGNEQFF	TRBJ2-1	TRBV19	.	.
TGTGCCAGTACCGGGCCCCAGTCCTACGAGCAGTACTTC	CASTGPQSYEQYF	TRBJ2-7	TRBV2	.	.
TGTGCCACCAGCACTGAAGCAGGCTCCTACGAGCAGTACTTC	CATSTEAGSYEQYF	TRBJ2-7	TRBV15	.	.
TGTGCCAGCAGTACTGACAGGGACTATGGCTACACCTTC	CASSTDRDYGYTF	TRBJ1-2	TRBV7-9	TRBD1	.
TGCGCCAGCAGCCTAGGGACTGCAGAGACCCAGTACTTC	CASSLGTAETQYF	TRBJ2-5	TRBV4-3	.	.
TGCGCCAGCAGCCAGCTCCCCGGCGGGGGGACTGAAGCTTTCTTT	CASSQLPGGGTEAFF	TRBJ1-1	TRBV4-1	.	once
TGTGCCAGTAGTATAGGCGCAGGGTCCGAGCAGTACTTC	CASSIGAGSEQYF	TRBJ2-7	TRBV19	.	.
TGTGCCAGCAGTTCAACACGACTAGCGTTGGAGACCCAGTACTTC	CASSSTRLALETQYF	TRBJ2-5	TRBV6-6	TRBD2	.
TGTGCCAGCAGTTACGCGACGACAGGAAACAATGAGCAGTTCTTC	CASSYATTGNNEQFF	TRBJ2-1	TRBV6-5	.	.
TGTGCCACTATGCCGCGGACCGGGGAGCTGTTTTTT	CATMPRTGELFF	TRBJ2-2	TRBV27	.	.
TGCGCCAGCAGCTTGGGGCAGGGGGCATGGACAGATACGCAGTATTTT	CASSLGQGAWTDTQYF	TRBJ2-3	TRBV5-1	TRBD1	.
TGCGCCAGCAGCCAAGGACTAGCGGGGCCCTACGAGCAGTACTTC	CASSQGLAGPYEQYF	TRBJ2-7	TRBV4-3	TRBD2	.
TGTGCCAGCAGCCTTTGGACTAGCGGGGGGCCTTACAATGAGCAGTTCTTC	CASSLWTSGGPYNEQFF	TRBJ2-1	TRBV7-8	TRBD2	.
TGTGCCAGTAGTAGAAACAGGGGATTCAATCAGCCCCAGCATTTT	CASSRNRGFNQPQHF	TRBJ1-5	TRBV19	TRBD1	.
TGCGCCAGCAGCCAAGAGCCAGGGAACTATGGCTACACCTTC	CASSQEPGNYGYTF	TRBJ1-2	TRBV4-1	.	.
TGTGCCAGCAGTGAAGTGAACCGGGACGGCGATAAAGATGGCTACACCTTC	CASSEVNRDGDKDGYTF	TRBJ1-2	TRBV2	.	.
TGTGCCAGCAGGAGCGGGGGGGCGTACAATGAGCAGTTCTTC	CASRSGGAYNEQFF	TRBJ2-1	TRBV25-1	TRBD2	.
TGCGCCAGCAGCCAATACAGGGGGCTGGACTATGGCTACACCTTC	CASSQYRGLDYGYTF	TRBJ1-2	TRBV4-1	TRBD1	few
TGTGCCAGCATCAACCCTGGGAGGGGGACGTTGGCTTCACCCCTCCACTTT	CASINPGRGTLASPLHF	TRBJ1-6	TRBV7-3	.	medium-sized
TGTGCCAGCAGTTTATTGGGAGGGGGGAGCAGCAATCAGCCCCAGCATTTT	CASSLLGGGSSNQPQHF	TRBJ1-5	TRBV27	.	once
TGTGCCAGCAGCTTACAAACCTACGAGCAGTACTTC	CASSLQTYEQYF	TRBJ2-7	TRBV7-6	.	.
TGTGCCAGCAGCTCACCGGGACTAGCGGGGGGACCGTACAATGAGCAGTTCTTC	CASSSPGLAGGPYNEQFF	TRBJ2-1	TRBV13	TRBD2	.